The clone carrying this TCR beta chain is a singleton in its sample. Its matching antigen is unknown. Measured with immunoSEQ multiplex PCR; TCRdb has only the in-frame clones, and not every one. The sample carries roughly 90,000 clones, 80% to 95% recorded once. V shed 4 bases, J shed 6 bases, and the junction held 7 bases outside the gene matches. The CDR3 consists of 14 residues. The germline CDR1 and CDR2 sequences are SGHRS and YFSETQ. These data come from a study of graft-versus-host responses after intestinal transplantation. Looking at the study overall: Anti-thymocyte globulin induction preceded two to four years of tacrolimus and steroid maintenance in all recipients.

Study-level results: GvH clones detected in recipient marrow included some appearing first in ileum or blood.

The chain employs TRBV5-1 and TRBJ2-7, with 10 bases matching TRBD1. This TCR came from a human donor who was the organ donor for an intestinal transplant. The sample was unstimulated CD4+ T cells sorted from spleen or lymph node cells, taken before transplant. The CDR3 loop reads CASSVGQGYREQYF. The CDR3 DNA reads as TGCGCCAGCAGCGTGGGACAGGGGTATCGCGAGCAGTACTTC.